This T cell receptor beta chain is from a study of T cells in Graves' hyperthyroidism and ophthalmopathy. The CDR3 length is 15 residues. The germline gives CDR1 SGHKS, CDR2 YYEKEE (reference sequence). Trimming cost V 1 base and J 2 bases, with 12 bases left between them. With respect to this clonotype: Possible read error: a much larger clone is one base away.

TCR beta CDR3 regions were amplified from RNA. Using the HTBI primer set, a first-round RT-PCR was run on the TCR CDR3. TCRdb re-called the multiplex PCR reads through MiXCR, storing one row per CDR3 protein. Of about 590,000 distinct CDR3 sequences in the sample, around 16% are singletons; the top ten hold around 6.6%. This sequence was found in a woman aged 25 to 45 with Graves' hyperthyroidism. Sequencing input: blood. The genes are TRBV5-5 and TRBJ1-1; D uncertain. The CDR3 region has the DNA TGTGCCAGCAGCTTGAGTCGGCCAGCTAACACTGAAGCTTTCTTT. Translating gives CASSLSRPANTEAFF.